These 5 T cell receptor beta chains were sequenced from one sample in a study of cytomegalovirus exposure and HLA in healthy donors. Vbeta (60) and Jbeta (13) primers were used in the PCR. Repertoires were generated with immunoSEQ multiplex PCR, while TCRdb's copy carries only in-frame clones and drops some. The sample yields 130,000 or so clones, about four fifths seen once. The sample was PBMCs. The receptor source for this set is a man aged 18 to 30 in good health and CMV-seropositive.

The rearrangement joins TRBV5-6 to TRBJ1-1; D gene unclear. V was pared by 0 bases and J by 3 bases, with 12 bases between. The V gene's germline CDR1 is SGHDT and CDR2 YYEEEE. The CDR3 contains 15 residues. CDR3 in amino acids: CASSLGEVVDTEAFF. The CDR3 DNA sequence: TGTGCCAGCAGCTTGGGGGAGGTGGTTGACACTGAAGCTTTCTTT.

The chain joins TRBV18 to TRBJ1-1; no firm D call. Germline values: CDR1 KGHSH, CDR2 LQKENI. V lost 5 bases to trimming and J lost 1 base, with 14 bases between them. The CDR3 has 15 amino acids. The CDR3 DNA follows: TGTGCCAGCTCAACCGATTATGGAGGGAACACTGAAGCTTTCTTT. Its protein is CASSTDYGGNTEAFF.

The rearrangement uses TRBV7-9 and TRBJ2-7; 11 bases map to TRBD2. The V gene end was trimmed by 0 bases and the J gene end by 3 bases; junction bases not matched to a gene: 7. In germline, CDR1 is SEHNR, CDR2 FQNEAQ (reference sequence). This CDR3 is 17 amino acids long. CDR3 region: CASSLAPTSGSIYEQYF. The CDR3 coding sequence is TGTGCCAGCAGCTTAGCCCCTACTAGCGGGAGCATCTACGAGCAGTACTTC.

This chain links TRBV18 with TRBJ1-5, with 7 bases identical to TRBD1. Unmatched junction bases numbered 7, after V lost 5 bases and J lost 6 bases. The V gene's germline CDR1 is KGHSH and CDR2 LQKENI. The CDR3 extends over 14 amino acids. The DNA of the CDR3 is TGTGCCAGCTCATACAGGGGTGGTGGTCAGCCCCAGCATTTT. Amino acid sequence: CASSYRGGGQPQHF.

A word on this clone: Compared with germline, one end of the junction differs, possibly owing to a read error. Additional DNA sequences in this sample encode the identical CDR3. The rearrangement links TRBV7-9 to TRBJ2-7, with 8 bases lining up with TRBD2. CDR3 length equals 14 residues. Germline loops: CDR1 SEHNR, CDR2 FQNEAQ (reference sequence). The CDR3 nucleotides are TGTGCCAGTAGCTTAGCTCGGGAGGGAAACGAGCAGTACTTC. Translated, it gives CASSLAREGNEQYF.